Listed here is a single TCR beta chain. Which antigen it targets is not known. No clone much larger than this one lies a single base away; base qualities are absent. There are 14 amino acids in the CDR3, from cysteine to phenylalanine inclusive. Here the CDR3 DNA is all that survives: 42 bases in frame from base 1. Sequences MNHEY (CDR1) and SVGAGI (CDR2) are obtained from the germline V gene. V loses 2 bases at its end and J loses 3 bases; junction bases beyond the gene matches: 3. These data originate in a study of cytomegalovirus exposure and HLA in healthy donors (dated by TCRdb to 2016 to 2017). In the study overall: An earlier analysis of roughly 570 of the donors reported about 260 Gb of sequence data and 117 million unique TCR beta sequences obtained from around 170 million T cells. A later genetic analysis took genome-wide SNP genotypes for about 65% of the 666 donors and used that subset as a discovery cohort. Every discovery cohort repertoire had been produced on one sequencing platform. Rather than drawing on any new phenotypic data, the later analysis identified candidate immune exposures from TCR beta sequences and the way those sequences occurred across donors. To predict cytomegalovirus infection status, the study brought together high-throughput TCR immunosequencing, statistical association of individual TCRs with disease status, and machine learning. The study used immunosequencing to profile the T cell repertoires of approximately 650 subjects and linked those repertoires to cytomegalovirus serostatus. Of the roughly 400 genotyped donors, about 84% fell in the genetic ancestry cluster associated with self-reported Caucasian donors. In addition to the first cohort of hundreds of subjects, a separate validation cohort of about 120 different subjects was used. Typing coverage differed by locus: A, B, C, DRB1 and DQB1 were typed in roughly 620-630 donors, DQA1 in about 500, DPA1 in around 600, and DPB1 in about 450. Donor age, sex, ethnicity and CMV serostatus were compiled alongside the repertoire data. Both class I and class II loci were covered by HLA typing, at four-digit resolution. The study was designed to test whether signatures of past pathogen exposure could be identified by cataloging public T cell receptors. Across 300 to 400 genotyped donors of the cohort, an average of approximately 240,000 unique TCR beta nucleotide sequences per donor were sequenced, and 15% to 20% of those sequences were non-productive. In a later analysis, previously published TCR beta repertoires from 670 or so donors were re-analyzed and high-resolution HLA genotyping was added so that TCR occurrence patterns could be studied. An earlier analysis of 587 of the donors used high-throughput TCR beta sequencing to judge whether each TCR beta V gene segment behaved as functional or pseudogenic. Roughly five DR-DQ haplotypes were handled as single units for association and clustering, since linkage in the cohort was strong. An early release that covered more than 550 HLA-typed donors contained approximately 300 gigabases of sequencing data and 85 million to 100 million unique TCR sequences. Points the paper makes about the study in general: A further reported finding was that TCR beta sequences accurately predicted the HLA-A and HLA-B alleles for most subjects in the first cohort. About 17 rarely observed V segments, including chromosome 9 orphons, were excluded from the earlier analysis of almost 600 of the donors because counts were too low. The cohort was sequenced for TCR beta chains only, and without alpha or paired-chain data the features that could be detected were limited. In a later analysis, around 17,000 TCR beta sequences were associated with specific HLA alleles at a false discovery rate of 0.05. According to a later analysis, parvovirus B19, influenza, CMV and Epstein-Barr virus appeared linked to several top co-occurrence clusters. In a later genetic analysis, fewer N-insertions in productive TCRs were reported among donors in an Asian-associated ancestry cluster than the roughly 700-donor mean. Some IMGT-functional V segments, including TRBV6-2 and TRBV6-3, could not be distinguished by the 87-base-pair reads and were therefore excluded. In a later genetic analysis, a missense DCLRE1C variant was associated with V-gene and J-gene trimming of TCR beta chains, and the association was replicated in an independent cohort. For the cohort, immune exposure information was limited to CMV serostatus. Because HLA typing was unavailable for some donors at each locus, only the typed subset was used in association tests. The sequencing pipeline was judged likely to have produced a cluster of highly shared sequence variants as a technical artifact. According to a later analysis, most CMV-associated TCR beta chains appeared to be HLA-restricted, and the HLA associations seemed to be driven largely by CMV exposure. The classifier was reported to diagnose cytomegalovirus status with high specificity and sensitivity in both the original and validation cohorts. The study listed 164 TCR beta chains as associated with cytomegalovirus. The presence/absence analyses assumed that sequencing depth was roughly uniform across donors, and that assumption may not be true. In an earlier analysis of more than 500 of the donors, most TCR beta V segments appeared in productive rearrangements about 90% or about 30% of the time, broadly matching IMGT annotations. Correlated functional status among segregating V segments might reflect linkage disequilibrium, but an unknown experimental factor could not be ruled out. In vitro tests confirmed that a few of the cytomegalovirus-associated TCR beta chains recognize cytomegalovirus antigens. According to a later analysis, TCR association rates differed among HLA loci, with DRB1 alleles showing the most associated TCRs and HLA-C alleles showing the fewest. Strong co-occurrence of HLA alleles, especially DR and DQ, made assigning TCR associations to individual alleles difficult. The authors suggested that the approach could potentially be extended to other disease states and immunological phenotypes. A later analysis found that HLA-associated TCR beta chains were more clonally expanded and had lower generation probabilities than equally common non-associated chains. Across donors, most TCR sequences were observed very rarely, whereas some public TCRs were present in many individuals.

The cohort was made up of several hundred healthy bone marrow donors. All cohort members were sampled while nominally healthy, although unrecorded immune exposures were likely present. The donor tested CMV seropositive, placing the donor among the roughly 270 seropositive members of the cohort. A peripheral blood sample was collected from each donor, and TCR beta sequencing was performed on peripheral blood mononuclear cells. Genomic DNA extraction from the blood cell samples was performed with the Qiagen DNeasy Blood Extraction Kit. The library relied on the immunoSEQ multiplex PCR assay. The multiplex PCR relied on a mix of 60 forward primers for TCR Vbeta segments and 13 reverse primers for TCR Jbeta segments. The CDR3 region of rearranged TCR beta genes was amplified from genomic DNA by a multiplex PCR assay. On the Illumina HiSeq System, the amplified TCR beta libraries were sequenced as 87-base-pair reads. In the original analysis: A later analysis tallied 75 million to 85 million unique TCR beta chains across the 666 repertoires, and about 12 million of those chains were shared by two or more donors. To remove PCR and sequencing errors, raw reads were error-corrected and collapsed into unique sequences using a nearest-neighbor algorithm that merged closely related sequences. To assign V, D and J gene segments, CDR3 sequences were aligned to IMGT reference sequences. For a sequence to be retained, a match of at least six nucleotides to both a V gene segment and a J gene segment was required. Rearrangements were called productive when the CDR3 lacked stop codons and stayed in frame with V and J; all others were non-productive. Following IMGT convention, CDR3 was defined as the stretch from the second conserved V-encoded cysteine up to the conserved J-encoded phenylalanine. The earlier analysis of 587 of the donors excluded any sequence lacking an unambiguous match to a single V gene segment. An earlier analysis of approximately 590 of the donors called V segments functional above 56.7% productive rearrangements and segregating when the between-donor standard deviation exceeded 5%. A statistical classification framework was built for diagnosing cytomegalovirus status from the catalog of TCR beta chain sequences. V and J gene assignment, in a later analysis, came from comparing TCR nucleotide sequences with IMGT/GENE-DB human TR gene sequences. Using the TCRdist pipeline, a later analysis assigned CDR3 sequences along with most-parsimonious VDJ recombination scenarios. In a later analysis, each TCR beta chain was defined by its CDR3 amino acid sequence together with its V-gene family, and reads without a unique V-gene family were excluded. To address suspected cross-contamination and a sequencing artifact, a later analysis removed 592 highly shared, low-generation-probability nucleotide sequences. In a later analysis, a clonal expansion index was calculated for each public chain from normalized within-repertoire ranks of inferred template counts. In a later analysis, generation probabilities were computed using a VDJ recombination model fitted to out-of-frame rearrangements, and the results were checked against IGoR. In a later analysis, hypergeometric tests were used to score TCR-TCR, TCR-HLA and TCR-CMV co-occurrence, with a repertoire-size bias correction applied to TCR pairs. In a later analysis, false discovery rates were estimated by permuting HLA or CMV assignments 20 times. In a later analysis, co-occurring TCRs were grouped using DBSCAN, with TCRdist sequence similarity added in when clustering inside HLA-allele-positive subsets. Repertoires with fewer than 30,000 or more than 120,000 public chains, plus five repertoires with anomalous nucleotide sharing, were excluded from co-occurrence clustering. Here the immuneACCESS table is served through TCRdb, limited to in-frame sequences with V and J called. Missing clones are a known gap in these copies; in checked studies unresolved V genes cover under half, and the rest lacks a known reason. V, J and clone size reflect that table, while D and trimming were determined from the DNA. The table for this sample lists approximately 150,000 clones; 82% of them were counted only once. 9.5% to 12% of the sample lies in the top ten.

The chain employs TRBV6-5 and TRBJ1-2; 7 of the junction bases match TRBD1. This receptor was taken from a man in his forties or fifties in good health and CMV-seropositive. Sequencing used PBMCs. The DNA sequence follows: TGTGCCAGCAGTTACGAGGGGGCCTACTATGGCTACACCTTC. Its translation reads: CASSYEGAYYGYTF.